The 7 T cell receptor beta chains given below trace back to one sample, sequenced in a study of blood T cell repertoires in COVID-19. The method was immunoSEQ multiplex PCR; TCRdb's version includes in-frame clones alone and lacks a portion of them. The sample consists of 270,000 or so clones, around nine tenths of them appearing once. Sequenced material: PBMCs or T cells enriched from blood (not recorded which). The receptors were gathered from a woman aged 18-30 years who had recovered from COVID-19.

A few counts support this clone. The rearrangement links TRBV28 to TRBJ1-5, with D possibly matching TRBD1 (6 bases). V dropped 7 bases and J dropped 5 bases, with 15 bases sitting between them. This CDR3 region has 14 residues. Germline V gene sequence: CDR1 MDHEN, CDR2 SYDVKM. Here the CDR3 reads CASTVTTGHQPQHF. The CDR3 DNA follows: TGTGCCAGCACCGTAACGACAGGCCATCAGCCCCAGCATTTT.

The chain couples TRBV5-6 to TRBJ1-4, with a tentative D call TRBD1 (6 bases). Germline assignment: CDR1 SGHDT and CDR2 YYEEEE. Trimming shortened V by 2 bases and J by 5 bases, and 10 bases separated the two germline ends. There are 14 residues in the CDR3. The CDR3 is CASSLQGWNEKLFF. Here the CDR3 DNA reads TGTGCCAGCAGCTTACAGGGTTGGAATGAAAAACTGTTTTTT. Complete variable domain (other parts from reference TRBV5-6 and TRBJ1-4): DAGVTQSPTHLIKTRGQQVTLRCSPKSGHDTVSWYQQALGQGPQFIFQYYEEEERQRGNFPDRFSGHQFPNYSSELNVNALLLGDSALYLCASSLQGWNEKLFFGSGTQLSVL.

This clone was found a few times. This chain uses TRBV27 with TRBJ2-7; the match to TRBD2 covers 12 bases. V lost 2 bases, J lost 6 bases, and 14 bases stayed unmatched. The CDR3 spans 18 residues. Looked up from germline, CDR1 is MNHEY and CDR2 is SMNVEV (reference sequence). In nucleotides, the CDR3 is TGTGCCAGCAGTTTACGGGCTAGCGGGGGGGCGGGCGCTTTCGAGCAGTACTTC. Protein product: CASSLRASGGAGAFEQYF.

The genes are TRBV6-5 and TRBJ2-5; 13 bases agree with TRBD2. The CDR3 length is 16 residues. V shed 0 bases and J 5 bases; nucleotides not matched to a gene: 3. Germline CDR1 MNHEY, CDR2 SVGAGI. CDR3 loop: CASSYSPTSGGETQYF. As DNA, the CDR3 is TGTGCCAGCAGTTACTCCCCGACTAGCGGGGGGGAGACCCAGTACTTC.

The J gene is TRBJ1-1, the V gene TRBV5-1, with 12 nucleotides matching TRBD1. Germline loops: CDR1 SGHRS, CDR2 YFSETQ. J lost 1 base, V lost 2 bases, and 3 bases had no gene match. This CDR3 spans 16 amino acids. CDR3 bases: TGCGCCAGCAGCTTAGGGGACAGGGGGCAGAACACTGAAGCTTTCTTT. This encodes CASSLGDRGQNTEAFF.

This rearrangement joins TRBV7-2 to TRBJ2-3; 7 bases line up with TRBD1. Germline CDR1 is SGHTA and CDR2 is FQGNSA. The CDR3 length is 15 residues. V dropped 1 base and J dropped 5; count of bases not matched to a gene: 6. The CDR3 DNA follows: TGTGCCAGCAGCTTAGTCCCCCACAGGGGAGATACGCAGTATTTT. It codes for CASSLVPHRGDTQYF.

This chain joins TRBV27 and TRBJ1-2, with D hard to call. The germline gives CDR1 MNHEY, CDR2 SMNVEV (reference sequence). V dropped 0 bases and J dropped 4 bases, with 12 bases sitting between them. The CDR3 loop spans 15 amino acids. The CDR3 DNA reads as TGTGCCAGCAGTTTATCAGCCATGAGGTTCTATGGCTACACCTTC. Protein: CASSLSAMRFYGYTF.